This TCR beta chain was documented in a study of blood T cells in healthy people across ages. Study-level points and caveats: No one knew whether donors had CMV, which possibly confounded expanded clonotype changes.

Germline CDR1 and CDR2: MNHEY and SVGEGT. The CDR3 is made up of 15 amino acids. Worth noting for this clonotype: Its specificity is unknown. One junction end disagrees with the germline gene, perhaps due to a read error.

Sample-barcoded 5' priming and a J-beta primer mix drove a second PCR of about 7 to 12 cycles. One entry per CDR3 protein results from TCRdb running MiXCR on the 5' RACE reads. The sample records 600,000 or so distinct CDR3 sequences, under 30% being singletons. The genes are TRBV6-2 or TRBV6-3 and TRBJ2-1; 7 bases map to TRBD1. This receptor was identified in a woman of 80 years or more in good health. Sequenced material: blood. The CDR3 DNA sequence: TGTGCCGGCAGTTACCAGGGGGAGAATAGGGATGAGCAGTTCTTT. Translating it yields CAGSYQGENRDEQFF.